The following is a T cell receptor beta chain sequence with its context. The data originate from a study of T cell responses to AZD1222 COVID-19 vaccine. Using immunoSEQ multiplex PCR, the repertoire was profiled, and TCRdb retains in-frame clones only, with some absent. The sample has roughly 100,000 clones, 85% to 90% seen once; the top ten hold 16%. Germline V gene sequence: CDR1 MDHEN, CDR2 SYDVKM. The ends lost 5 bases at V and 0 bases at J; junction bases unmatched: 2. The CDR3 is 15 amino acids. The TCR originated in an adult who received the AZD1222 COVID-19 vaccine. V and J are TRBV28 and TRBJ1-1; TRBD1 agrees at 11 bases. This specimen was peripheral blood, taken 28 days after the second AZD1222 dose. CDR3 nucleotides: TGTGCCAGCAGTCGGACAGGGGGCGTGAACACTGAAGCTTTCTTT. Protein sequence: CASSRTGGVNTEAFF. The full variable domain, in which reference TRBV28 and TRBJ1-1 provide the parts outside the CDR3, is DVKVTQSSRYLVKRTGEKVFLECVQDMDHENMFWYRQDPGLGLRLIYFSYDVKMKEKGDIPEGYSVSREKKERFSLILESASTNQTSMYLCASSRTGGVNTEAFFGQGTRLTVV.